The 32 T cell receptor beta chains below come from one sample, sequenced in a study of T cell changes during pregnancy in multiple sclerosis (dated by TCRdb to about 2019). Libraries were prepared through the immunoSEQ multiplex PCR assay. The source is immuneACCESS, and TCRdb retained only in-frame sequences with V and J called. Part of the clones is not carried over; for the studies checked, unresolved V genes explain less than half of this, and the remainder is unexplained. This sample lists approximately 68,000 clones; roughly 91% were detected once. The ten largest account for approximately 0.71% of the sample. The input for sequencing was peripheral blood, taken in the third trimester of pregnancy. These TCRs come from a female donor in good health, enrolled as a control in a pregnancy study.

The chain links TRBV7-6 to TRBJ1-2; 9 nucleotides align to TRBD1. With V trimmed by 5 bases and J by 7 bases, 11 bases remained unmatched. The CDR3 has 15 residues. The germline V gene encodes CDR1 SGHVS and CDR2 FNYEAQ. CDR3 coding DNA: TGTGCCAGCAGCGCACGGGACAGGGTTGCCGCTGGCTACACCTTC. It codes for CASSARDRVAAGYTF.

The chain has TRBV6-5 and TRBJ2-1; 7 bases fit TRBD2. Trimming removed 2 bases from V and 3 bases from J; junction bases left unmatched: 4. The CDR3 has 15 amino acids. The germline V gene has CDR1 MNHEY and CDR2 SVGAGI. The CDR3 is CASSYGLGFYNEQFF. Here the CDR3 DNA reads TGTGCCAGCAGTTACGGACTAGGGTTCTACAATGAGCAGTTCTTC.

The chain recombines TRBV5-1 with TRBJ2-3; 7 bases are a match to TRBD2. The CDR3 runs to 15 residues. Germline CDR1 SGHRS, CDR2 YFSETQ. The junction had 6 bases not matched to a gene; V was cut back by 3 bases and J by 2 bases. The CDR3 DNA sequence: TGCGCCAGCAGCTCGAGCGGGGCCCCCACAGATACGCAGTATTTT. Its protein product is CASSSSGAPTDTQYF.

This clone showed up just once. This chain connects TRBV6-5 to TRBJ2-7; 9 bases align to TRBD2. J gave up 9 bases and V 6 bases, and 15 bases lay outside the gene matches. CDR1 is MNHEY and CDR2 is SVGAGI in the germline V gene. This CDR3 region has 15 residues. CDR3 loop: CASRRLTASGDGQYF. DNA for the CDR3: TGTGCCAGCAGACGACTCACGGCTAGCGGGGACGGGCAGTACTTC.

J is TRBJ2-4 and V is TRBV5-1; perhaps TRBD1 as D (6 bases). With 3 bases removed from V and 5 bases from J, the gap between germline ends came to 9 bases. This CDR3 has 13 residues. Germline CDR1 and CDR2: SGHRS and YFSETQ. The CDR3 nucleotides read TGCGCCAGCAGCTCGGACAGAGAAAACATTCAGTACTTC. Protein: CASSSDRENIQYF.

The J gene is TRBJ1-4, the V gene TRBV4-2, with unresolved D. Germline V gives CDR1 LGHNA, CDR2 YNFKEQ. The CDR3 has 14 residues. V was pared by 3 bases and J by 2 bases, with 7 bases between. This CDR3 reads CASSHGETNEKLFF. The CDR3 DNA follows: TGTGCCAGCAGCCACGGGGAGACTAATGAAAAACTGTTTTTT.

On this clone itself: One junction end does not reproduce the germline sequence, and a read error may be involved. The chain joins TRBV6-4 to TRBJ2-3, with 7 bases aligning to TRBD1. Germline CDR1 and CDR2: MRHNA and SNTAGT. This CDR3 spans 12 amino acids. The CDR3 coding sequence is TGTGCCAGCAGTGAAGAGGGGACAGTCCGCATTTTT. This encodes CASSEEGTVRIF.

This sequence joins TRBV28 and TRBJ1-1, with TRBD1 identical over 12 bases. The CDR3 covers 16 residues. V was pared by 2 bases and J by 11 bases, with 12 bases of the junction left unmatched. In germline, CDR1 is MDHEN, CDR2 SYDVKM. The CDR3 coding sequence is TGTGCCAGCAGTTTAGCTGGGACAGGGGGCGACCGGTGGGCTTTCTTT. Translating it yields CASSLAGTGGDRWAFF. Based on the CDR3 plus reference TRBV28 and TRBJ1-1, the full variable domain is DVKVTQSSRYLVKRTGEKVFLECVQDMDHENMFWYRQDPGLGLRLIYFSYDVKMKEKGDIPEGYSVSREKKERFSLILESASTNQTSMYLCASSLAGTGGDRWAFFGQGTRLTVV.

CDR3 in amino acids: CASSARQGKGGYTF. The CDR3 DNA follows: TGTGCCAGCAGCGCGAGACAGGGGAAAGGGGGCTACACCTTC. This chain connects TRBV9 to TRBJ1-2, with 8 bases fitting TRBD1. The CDR3 totals 14 residues. From germline, CDR1 is SGDLS and CDR2 YYNGEE. V was pared by 3 bases and J by 8 bases, with 9 bases of the junction left unmatched.

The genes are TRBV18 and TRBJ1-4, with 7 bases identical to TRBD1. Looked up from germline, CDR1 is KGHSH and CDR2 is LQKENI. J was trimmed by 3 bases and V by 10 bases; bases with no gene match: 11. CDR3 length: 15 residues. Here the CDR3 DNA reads TGTGCCACCACCGCGAGGGGGCCTCCTAATGAAAAACTGTTTTTT. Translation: CATTARGPPNEKLFF.

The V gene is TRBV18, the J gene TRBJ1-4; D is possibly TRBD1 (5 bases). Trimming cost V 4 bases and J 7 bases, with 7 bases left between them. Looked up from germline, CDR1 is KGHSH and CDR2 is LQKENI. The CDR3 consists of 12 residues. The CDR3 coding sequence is TGTGCCAGCTCACTCAGGGTTGAAAAACTGTTTTTT. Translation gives CASSLRVEKLFF. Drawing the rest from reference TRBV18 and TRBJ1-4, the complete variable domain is NAGVMQNPRHLVRRRGQEARLRCSPMKGHSHVYWYRQLPEEGLKFMVYLQKENIIDESGMPKERFSAEFPKEGPSILRIQQVVRGDSAAYFCASSLRVEKLFFGSGTQLSVL.

Written as DNA, the CDR3 is TGCGCCAGCAGCCAAGAGCGGTCAAAAGAGACCCAGTACTTC. Protein product: CASSQERSKETQYF. The chain combines TRBV4-3 with TRBJ2-5, with D unclear. CDR1 LGHNA and CDR2 YSLEER come from the germline V gene. There are 14 residues in the CDR3. Between the trimmed V and J ends, which lost 0 bases and 3 bases, there was a span of 8 bases.

The CDR3 protein is CASSPVGQGVYGYTF. The CDR3 DNA reads TGTGCCAGCTCACCAGTGGGACAGGGGGTCTATGGCTACACCTTC. J is TRBJ1-2 and V is TRBV18, with 11 bases fitting TRBD1. Germline V gene lookup returns CDR1 KGHSH and CDR2 LQKENI. This CDR3 contains 15 residues. The ends lost 2 bases at V and 4 bases at J; junction bases unmatched: 3. The full variable domain, with the rest looked up from reference TRBV18 and TRBJ1-2, is NAGVMQNPRHLVRRRGQEARLRCSPMKGHSHVYWYRQLPEEGLKFMVYLQKENIIDESGMPKERFSAEFPKEGPSILRIQQVVRGDSAAYFCASSPVGQGVYGYTFGSGTRLTVV.

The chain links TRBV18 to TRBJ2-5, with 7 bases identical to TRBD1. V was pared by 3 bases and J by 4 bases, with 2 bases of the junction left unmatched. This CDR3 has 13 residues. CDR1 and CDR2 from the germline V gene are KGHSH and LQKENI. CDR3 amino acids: CASSPAGGETQYF. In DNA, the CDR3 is TGTGCCAGCTCACCGGCAGGGGGAGAGACCCAGTACTTC.

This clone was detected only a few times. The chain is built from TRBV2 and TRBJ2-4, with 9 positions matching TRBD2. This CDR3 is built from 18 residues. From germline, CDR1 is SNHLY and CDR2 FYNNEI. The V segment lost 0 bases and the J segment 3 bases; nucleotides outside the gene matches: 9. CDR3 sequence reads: CASSEAQAGGGRKNIQYF. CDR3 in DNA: TGTGCCAGCAGTGAAGCGCAAGCGGGGGGCGGGCGCAAAAACATTCAGTACTTC.

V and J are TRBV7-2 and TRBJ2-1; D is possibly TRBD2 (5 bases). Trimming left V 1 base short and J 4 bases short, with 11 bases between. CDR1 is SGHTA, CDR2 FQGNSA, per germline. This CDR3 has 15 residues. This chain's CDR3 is CASSLGSGYYNEQFF. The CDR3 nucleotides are TGTGCCAGCAGCTTAGGCAGCGGATATTACAATGAGCAGTTCTTC.

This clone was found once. DNA of the CDR3: TGTGCCAGCTCCCCGAACTGGGCTAGCGGGAGACACGAGCAGTACTTC. It translates to CASSPNWASGRHEQYF. The rearrangement uses TRBV18 and TRBJ2-7; 10 nucleotides agree with TRBD2. The CDR3 length is 16 residues. With V trimmed by 6 bases and J by 5 bases, 13 bases remained unmatched. Germline CDR1 is KGHSH and CDR2 is LQKENI. Filled out from reference TRBV18 and TRBJ2-7, the complete variable domain reads NAGVMQNPRHLVRRRGQEARLRCSPMKGHSHVYWYRQLPEEGLKFMVYLQKENIIDESGMPKERFSAEFPKEGPSILRIQQVVRGDSAAYFCASSPNWASGRHEQYFGPGTRLTVT.

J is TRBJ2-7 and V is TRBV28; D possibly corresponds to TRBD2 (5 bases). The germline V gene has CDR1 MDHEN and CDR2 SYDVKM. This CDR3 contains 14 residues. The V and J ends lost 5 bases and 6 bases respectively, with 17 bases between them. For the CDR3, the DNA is TGTGCCAGCAGTGTGGGCGGACTCTCGGGCGAGCAGTACTTC. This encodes CASSVGGLSGEQYF.

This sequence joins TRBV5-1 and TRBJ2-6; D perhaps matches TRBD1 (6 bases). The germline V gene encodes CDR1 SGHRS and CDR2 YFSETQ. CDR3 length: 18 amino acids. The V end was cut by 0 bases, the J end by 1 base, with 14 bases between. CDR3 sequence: CASSLAQGVGSGANVLTF. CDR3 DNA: TGCGCCAGCAGCTTGGCACAGGGAGTAGGGTCTGGGGCCAACGTCCTGACTTTC.

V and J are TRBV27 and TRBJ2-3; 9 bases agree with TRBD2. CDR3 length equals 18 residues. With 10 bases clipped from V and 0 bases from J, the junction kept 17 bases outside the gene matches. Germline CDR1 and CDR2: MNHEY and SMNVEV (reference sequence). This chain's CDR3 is CATTVQREDVTSTDTQYF. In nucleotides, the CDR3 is TGTGCCACCACCGTTCAGCGGGAGGACGTCACTAGCACAGATACGCAGTATTTT.

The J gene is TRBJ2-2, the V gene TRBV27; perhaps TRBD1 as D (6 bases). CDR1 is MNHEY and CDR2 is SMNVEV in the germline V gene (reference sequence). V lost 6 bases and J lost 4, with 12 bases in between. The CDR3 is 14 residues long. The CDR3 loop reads CASSVDRPTGELFF. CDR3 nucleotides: TGTGCCAGCAGCGTGGACAGACCCACCGGGGAGCTGTTTTTT.

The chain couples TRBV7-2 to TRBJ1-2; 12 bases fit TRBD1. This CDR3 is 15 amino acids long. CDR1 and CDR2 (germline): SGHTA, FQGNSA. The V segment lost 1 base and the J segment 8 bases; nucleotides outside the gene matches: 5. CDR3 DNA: TGTGCCAGCAGCTTAGGGGGACAGGGGGCGACCGGCTACACCTTC. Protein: CASSLGGQGATGYTF.

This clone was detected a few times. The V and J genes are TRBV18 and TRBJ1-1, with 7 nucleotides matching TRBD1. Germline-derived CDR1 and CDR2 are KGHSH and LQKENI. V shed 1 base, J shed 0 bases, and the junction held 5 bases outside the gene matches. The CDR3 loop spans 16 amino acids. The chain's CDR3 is CASSPLDRSMNTEAFF. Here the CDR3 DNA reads TGTGCCAGCTCACCACTGGACAGGTCGATGAACACTGAAGCTTTCTTT.

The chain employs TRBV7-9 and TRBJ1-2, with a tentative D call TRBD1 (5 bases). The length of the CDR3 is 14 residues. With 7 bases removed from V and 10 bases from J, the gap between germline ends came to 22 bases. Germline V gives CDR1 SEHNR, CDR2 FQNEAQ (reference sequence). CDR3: CASKGLGPLGLYTF. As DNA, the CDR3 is TGTGCCAGCAAAGGCCTGGGGCCGCTCGGCCTCTACACCTTC.

The CDR3 sequence: CASSVRQETQYF. The CDR3 region has the DNA TGTGCCAGTAGTGTCCGCCAAGAGACCCAGTACTTC. This rearrangement joins TRBV19 to TRBJ2-5, with D hard to call. Per the germline V gene, CDR1 is LNHDA and CDR2 is SQIVND (reference sequence). The CDR3 length is 12 residues. Trimming cost V 5 bases and J 1 base, with 5 bases left between them.

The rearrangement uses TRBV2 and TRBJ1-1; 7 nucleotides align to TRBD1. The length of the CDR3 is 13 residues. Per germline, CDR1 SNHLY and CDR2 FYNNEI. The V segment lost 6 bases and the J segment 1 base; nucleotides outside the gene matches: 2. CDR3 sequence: CASSGQANTEAFF. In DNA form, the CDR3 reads TGTGCCAGCAGCGGACAGGCGAACACTGAAGCTTTCTTT.

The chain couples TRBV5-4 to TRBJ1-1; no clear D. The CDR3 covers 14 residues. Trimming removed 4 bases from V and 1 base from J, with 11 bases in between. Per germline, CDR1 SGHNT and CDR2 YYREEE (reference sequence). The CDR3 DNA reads TGTGCCAGCAGCCCCGGGTCCAAGAACACTGAAGCTTTCTTT. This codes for CASSPGSKNTEAFF.

CDR3 in amino acids: CASSPGTVSYNEQFF. The DNA for the CDR3 is TGTGCCAGCTCACCCGGGACAGTCTCCTACAATGAGCAGTTCTTC. The rearrangement links TRBV18 to TRBJ2-1; the match to TRBD1 covers 7 bases. The CDR3 is 15 amino acids. The ends lost 3 bases at V and 0 bases at J; junction bases unmatched: 2. Germline V gene data show CDR1 as KGHSH and CDR2 as LQKENI.

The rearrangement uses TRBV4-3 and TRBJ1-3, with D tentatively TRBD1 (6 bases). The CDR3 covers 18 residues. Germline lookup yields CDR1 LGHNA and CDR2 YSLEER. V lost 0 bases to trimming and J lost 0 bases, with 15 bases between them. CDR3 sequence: CASSQEVLQGSSGNTIYF. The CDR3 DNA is TGCGCCAGCAGCCAAGAAGTCCTACAGGGAAGCTCTGGAAACACCATATATTTT.

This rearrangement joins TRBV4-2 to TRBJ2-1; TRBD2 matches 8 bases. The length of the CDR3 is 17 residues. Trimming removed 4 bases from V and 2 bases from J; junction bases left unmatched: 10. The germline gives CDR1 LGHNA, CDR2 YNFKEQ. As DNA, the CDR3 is TGTGCCAGCAGCCCACGGGCCCTTAGCGGGGCCTACAATGAGCAGTTCTTC. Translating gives CASSPRALSGAYNEQFF.

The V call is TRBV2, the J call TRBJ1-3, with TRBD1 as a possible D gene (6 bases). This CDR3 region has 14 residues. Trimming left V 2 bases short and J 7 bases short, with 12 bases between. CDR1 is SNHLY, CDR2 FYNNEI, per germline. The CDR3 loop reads CASSERQAQNTIYF. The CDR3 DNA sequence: TGTGCCAGCAGTGAAAGACAGGCCCAGAACACCATATATTTT. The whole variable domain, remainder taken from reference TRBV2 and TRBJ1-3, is EPEVTQTPSHQVTQMGQEVILRCVPISNHLYFYWYRQILGQKVEFLVSFYNNEISEKSEIFDDQFSVERPDGSNFTLKIRSTKLEDSAMYFCASSERQAQNTIYFGEGSWLTVV.

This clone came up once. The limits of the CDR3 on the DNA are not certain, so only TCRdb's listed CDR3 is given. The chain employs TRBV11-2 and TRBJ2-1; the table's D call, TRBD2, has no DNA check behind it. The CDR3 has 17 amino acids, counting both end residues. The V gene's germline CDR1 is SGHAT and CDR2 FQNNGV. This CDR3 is CASILGIRRGDYNEQFF.